Listed here are 13 T cell receptor beta chains from one sample, sequenced in a study of Tregs in tolerant kidney transplant recipients. Data came from immunoSEQ multiplex PCR; TCRdb stores just in-frame clones and leaves some out. The sample comprises tens of thousands of clones, 80% to 95% of which are singletons, and about 1.5% rests with the top ten. Mixed chimerism was transient after nonmyeloablative marrow transplants from related graft donors. The sequencing here drew on CD4+ T cells from blood (PBMCs), taken 12 months after the transplant. These receptors were taken from a human patient who received a combined kidney and bone marrow transplant. These T cells may partly come from the graft donor.

The V call is TRBV28, the J call TRBJ2-1, with 11 positions matching TRBD1. V dropped 8 bases and J dropped 8; count of bases not matched to a gene: 11. The germline CDR1 and CDR2 sequences are MDHEN and SYDVKM. The CDR3 is made up of 15 amino acids. CDR3 sequence: CASGERTGGKYEQFF. In DNA form, the CDR3 reads TGTGCCAGCGGCGAACGGACAGGGGGCAAGTATGAGCAGTTCTTC.

A note on this clone: Other DNA variants within this sample encode the same CDR3. The chain links TRBV4-1 to TRBJ2-1; D may be TRBD2 (6 bases). V was cut by 0 bases and J by 1 base, with 16 bases left in between. From germline, CDR1 is MGHRA and CDR2 YSYEKL. The CDR3 has 18 amino acids. CDR3 in DNA: TGCGCCAGCAGCCAAGAAGGATTCGGGGGTTTATCCTACAATGAGCAGTTCTTC. Translating gives CASSQEGFGGLSYNEQFF.

The V call is TRBV5-5, the J call TRBJ1-2, with D possibly matching TRBD1 (6 bases). V was shortened by 0 bases and J by 6 bases, with 15 bases between the two germline ends. Germline V CDR1 and CDR2: SGHKS, YYEKEE (reference sequence). There are 15 residues in the CDR3. CDR3 nucleotides: TGTGCCAGCAGCTTGGCCGGGCGGGGGCTGAATGGCTACACCTTC. Amino acids: CASSLAGRGLNGYTF.

CDR3 DNA sequence: TGTGCCAGCAGCTTGGCGACAGGACATCACTATGGCTACACCTTC. Protein sequence: CASSLATGHHYGYTF. The gene calls are TRBV5-4 and TRBJ1-2; tentatively, D is TRBD1 (6 bases). Germline-derived CDR1 and CDR2 are SGHNT and YYREEE (reference sequence). V was clipped by 0 bases and J by 3 bases, with 12 bases between them. The CDR3 length is 15 residues.

The J gene is TRBJ2-3, the V gene TRBV7-2, with D perhaps matching TRBD1 (6 bases). This CDR3 has 15 amino acids. The ends were cut back, 1 base at V and 2 bases at J, with 10 bases in the middle. Germline V gene lookup returns CDR1 SGHTA and CDR2 FQGNSA. The CDR3, as DNA: TGTGCCAGCAGCTTAGGCCACAGGGTCACAGATACGCAGTATTTT. Residues: CASSLGHRVTDTQYF. The whole variable domain, filled in from reference TRBV7-2 and TRBJ2-3, reads GAGVSQSPSNKVTEKGKDVELRCDPISGHTALYWYRQSLGQGLEFLIYFQGNSAPDKSGLPSDRFSAERTGGSVSTLTIQRTQQEDSAVYLCASSLGHRVTDTQYFGPGTRLTVL.

The chain uses TRBV4-1 and TRBJ2-3, with 7 bases lining up with TRBD2. Germline loops: CDR1 MGHRA, CDR2 YSYEKL. Trimming cost V 4 bases and J 2 bases; bases outside gene matches: 21. The CDR3 totals 20 residues. CDR3: CASSPRGVATVKFPTDTQYF. The CDR3 nucleotides read TGCGCCAGCAGCCCCCGGGGGGTAGCGACCGTCAAATTCCCCACAGATACGCAGTATTTT.

V gene TRBV30 combines with J gene TRBJ2-7; TRBD2 might be the D (5 bases). This CDR3 has 11 residues. Germline loops: CDR1 GTSNPN, CDR2 SVGIG (reference sequence). V gave up 8 bases and J gave up 3 bases, with 11 bases separating them. CDR3 residues: CAVSTSYEQYF. CDR3 in DNA: TGTGCCGTATCCACTAGCTACGAGCAGTACTTC. The variable domain in full, completed from reference TRBV30 and TRBJ2-7, reads SQTIHQWPATLVQPVGSPLSLECTVEGTSNPNLYWYRQAAGRGLQLLFYSVGIGQISSEVPQNLSASRPQDRQFILSSKKLLLSDSGFYLCAVSTSYEQYFGPGTRLTVT.

The V gene is TRBV5-6, the J gene TRBJ2-3; TRBD2 matches at 11 bases. The CDR3 has 17 amino acids. The junction had 3 bases not matched to a gene; V was cut back by 0 bases and J by 0 bases. Germline V gene data show CDR1 as SGHDT and CDR2 as YYEEEE. The CDR3 coding sequence is TGTGCCAGCAGCTTGGTGTCTAGCGGGAGGAGCACAGATACGCAGTATTTT. It codes for CASSLVSSGRSTDTQYF.

The gene calls are TRBV27 and TRBJ1-6, with 7 bases aligning to TRBD1. There are 15 residues in the CDR3. V was clipped by 3 bases and J by 7 bases; unmatched bases: 6. Germline CDR1 and CDR2: MNHEY and SMNVEV (reference sequence). The CDR3 protein is CASSFGDRKNSPLHF. The DNA of the CDR3 is TGTGCCAGCAGTTTTGGGGACAGAAAGAATTCACCCCTCCACTTT.

The V and J genes are TRBV6-6 and TRBJ1-1; D is unclear. V lost 7 bases, J lost 2 bases, and 20 bases lay in between. Germline values: CDR1 MNHNY, CDR2 SVGAGI (reference sequence). This CDR3 comprises 16 residues. The CDR3 loop is CASTKNSGGSNTEAFF. In DNA, the CDR3 is TGTGCCAGCACTAAGAATAGTGGAGGGAGCAACACTGAAGCTTTCTTT.

This chain links TRBV19 with TRBJ1-2, with 7 nucleotides matching TRBD1. The CDR3 totals 13 residues. The V and J ends lost 5 bases and 8 bases, in that order; junction bases with no gene match: 8. The V gene's germline CDR1 is LNHDA and CDR2 SQIVND (reference sequence). The CDR3: CASSASTGVGYTF. CDR3 coding DNA: TGTGCCAGTAGTGCCTCAACAGGGGTCGGCTACACCTTC. The full variable domain, its missing parts supplied by reference TRBV19 and TRBJ1-2, is DGGITQSPKYLFRKEGQNVTLSCEQNLNHDAMYWYRQDPGQGLRLIYYSQIVNDFQKGDIAEGYSVSREKKESFPLTVTSAQKNPTAFYLCASSASTGVGYTFGSGTRLTVV.

The chain uses TRBV9 and TRBJ2-5, with 14 bases that match TRBD2. The CDR3 consists of 18 residues. Trimming at V came to 2 bases and at J to 4 bases, leaving 10 bases not matched to a gene. Germline lookup yields CDR1 SGDLS and CDR2 YYNGEE. CDR3 amino acids: CASSVGTSGRGGGETQYF. For the CDR3, the DNA is TGTGCCAGCAGCGTCGGGACTAGCGGGAGAGGTGGGGGAGAGACCCAGTACTTC.

DNA of the CDR3: TGTGCCAGCAGCCAGGGGGCCTTTCCTCTTAACATTCAGTACTTC. It codes for CASSQGAFPLNIQYF. The chain carries TRBV14 and TRBJ2-4; a weak D match, TRBD1 (6 bases). Trimming stripped 3 bases from V and 7 bases from J, with 16 bases between. Germline CDR1 SGHDN, CDR2 FVKESK. The length of the CDR3 is 15 residues. Looking up the rest from reference TRBV14 and TRBJ2-4 gives the full variable domain: EAGVTQFPSHSVIEKGQTVTLRCDPISGHDNLYWYRRVMGKEIKFLLHFVKESKQDESGMPNNRFLAERTGGTYSTLKVQPAELEDSGVYFCASSQGAFPLNIQYFGAGTRLSVL.